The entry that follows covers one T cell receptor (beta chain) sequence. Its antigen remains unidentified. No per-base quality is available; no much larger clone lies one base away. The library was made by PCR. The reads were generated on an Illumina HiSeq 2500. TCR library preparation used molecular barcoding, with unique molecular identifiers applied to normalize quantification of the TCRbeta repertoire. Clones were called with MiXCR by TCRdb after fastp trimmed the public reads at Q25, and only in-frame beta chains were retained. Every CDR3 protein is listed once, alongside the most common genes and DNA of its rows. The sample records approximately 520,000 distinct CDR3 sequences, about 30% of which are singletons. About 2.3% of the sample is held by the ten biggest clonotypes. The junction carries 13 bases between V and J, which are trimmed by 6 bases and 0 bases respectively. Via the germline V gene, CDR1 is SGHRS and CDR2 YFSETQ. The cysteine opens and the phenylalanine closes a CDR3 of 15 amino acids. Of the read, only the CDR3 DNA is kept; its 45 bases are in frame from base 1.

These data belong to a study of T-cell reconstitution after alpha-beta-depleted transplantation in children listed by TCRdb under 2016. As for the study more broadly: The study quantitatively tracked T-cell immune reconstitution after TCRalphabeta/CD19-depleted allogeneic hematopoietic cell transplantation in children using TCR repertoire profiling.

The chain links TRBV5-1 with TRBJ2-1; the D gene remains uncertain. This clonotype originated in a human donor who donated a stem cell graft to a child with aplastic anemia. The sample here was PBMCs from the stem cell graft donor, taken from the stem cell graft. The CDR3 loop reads CASTEESHSYNEQFF. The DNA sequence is TGCGCCAGCACCGAAGAGAGTCACTCCTACAATGAGCAGTTCTTC.